A single sample gave rise to the 2 T cell receptor beta chains below, sequenced in a study of shared clonotypes between healthy human individuals. Clones were read by immunoSEQ multiplex PCR, and TCRdb kept only the in-frame ones, dropping some. The data show 630,000 or so clones, more than 95% seen once. The naive CD8 fraction comprised CD45RO-negative cells positively selected for CCR7 and excluded terminally differentiated effector memory CD45RA+ cells. Sequencing was done on a sample of naive CD8+ T cells sorted from blood. The receptor set was obtained from a man aged 25-45 years in good health.

The rearrangement joins TRBV5-4 to TRBJ2-1; 10 positions match TRBD1. V was pared by 3 bases and J by 7 bases, with 7 bases of the junction left unmatched. The CDR3 is made up of 15 amino acids. Germline values: CDR1 SGHNT, CDR2 YYREEE (reference sequence). The CDR3 protein is CASSYPDRGRNEQFF. DNA for the CDR3: TGTGCCAGCAGCTACCCTGACAGGGGGCGGAATGAGCAGTTCTTC. The variable domain in full, completed from reference TRBV5-4 and TRBJ2-1, reads ETGVTQSPTHLIKTRGQQVTLRCSSQSGHNTVSWYQQALGQGPQFIFQYYREEENGRGNFPPRFSGLQFPNYSSELNVNALELDDSALYLCASSYPDRGRNEQFFGPGTRLTVL.

The V gene is TRBV27, the J gene TRBJ2-7; D possibly matches TRBD1 or TRBD2 (5 bases each). Trimming cost V 0 bases and J 4 bases, with 16 bases left between them. The germline CDR1 and CDR2 sequences are MNHEY and SMNVEV (reference sequence). This CDR3 is built from 16 residues. The CDR3 loop is CASSLSVGTPMYEQYF. CDR3 DNA sequence: TGTGCCAGCAGTTTATCGGTCGGGACCCCTATGTACGAGCAGTACTTC.